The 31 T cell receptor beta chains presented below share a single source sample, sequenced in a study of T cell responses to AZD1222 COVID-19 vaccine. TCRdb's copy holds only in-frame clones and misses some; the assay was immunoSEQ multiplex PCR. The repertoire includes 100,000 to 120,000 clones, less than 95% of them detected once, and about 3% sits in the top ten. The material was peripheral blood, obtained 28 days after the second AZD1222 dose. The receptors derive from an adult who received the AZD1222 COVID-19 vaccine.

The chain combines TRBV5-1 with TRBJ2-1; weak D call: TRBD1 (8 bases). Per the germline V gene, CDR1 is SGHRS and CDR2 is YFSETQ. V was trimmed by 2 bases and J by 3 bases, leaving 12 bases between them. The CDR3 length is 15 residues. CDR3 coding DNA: TGCGCCAGCAGCTTAACAGGGGGGGTCTACAATGAGCAGTTCTTC. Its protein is CASSLTGGVYNEQFF.

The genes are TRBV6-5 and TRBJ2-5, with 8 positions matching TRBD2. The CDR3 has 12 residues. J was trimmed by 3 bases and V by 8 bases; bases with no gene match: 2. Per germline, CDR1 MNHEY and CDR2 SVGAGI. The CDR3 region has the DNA TGTGCCAGCCGGGAGGGTAAAGAGACCCAGTACTTC. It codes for CASREGKETQYF.

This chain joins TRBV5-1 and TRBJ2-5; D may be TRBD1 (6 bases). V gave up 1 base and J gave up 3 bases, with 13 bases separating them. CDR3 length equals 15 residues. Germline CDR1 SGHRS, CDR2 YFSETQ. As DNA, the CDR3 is TGCGCCAGCAGCTTGACAGGGCCCGGAGAAGAGACCCAGTACTTC. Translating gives CASSLTGPGEETQYF.

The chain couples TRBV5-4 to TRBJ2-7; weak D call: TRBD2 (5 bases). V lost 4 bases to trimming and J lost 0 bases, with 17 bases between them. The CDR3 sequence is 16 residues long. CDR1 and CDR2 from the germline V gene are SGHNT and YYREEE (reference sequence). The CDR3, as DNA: TGTGCCAGCAGCCTGGACGGACGGAGGACCTCCTACGAGCAGTACTTC. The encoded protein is CASSLDGRRTSYEQYF.

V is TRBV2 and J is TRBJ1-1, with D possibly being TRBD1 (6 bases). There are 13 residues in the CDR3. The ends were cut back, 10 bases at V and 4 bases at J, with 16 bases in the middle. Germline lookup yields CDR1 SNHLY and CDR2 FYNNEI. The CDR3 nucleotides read TGTGCCACAAGAACCGAGGGGGTCACTGAAGCTTTCTTT. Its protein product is CATRTEGVTEAFF.

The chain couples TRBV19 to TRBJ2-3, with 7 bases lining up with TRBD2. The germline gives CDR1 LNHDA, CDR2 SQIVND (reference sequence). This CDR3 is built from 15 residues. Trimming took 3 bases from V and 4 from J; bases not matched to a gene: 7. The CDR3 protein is CASSMGSGHSDTQYF. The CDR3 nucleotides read TGTGCCAGTAGTATGGGTAGCGGGCATTCAGATACGCAGTATTTT.

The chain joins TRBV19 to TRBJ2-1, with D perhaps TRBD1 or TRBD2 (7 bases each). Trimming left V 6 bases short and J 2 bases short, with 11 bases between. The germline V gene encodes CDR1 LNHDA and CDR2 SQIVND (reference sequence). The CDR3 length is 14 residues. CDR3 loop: CASRGGTAYNEQFF. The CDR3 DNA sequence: TGTGCCAGTAGGGGGGGGACAGCCTACAATGAGCAGTTCTTC.

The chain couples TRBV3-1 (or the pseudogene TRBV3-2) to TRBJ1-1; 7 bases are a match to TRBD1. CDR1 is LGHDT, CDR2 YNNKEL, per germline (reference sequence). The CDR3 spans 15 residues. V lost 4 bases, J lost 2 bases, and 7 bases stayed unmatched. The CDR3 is CASSPGTARNTEAFF. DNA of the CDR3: TGTGCCAGCAGCCCAGGGACAGCTCGTAACACTGAAGCTTTCTTT.

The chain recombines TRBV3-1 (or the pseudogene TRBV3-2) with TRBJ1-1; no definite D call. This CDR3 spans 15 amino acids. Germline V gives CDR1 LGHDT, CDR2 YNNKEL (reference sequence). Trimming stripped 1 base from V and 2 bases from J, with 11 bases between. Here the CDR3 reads CASSQVHDLNTEAFF. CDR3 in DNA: TGTGCCAGCAGCCAAGTTCATGACCTCAACACTGAAGCTTTCTTT.

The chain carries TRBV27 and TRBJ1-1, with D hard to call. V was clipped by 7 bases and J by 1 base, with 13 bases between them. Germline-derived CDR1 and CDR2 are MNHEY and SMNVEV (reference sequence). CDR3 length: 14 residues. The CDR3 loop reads CASILFAGNTEAFF. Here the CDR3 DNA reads TGTGCCAGCATCCTGTTCGCAGGGAACACTGAAGCTTTCTTT.

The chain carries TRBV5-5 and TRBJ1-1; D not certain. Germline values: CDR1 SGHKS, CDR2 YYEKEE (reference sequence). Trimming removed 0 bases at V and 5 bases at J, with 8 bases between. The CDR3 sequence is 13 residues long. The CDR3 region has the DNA TGTGCCAGCAGCTTGGTCGACGAGACTGAAGCTTTCTTT. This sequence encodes CASSLVDETEAFF.

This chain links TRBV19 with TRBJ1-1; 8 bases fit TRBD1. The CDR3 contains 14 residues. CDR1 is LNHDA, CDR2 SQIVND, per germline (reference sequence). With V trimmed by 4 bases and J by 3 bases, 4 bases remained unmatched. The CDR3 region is CASSTGGPYTEAFF. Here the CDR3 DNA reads TGTGCCAGTAGTACAGGGGGCCCCTACACTGAAGCTTTCTTT.

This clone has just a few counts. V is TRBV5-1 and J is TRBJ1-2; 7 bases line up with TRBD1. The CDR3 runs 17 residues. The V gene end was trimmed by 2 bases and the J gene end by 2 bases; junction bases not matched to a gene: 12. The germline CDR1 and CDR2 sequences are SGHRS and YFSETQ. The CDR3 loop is CASSFGSTGTANYGYTF. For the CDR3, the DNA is TGCGCCAGCAGCTTCGGATCAACCGGGACAGCCAACTATGGCTACACCTTC.

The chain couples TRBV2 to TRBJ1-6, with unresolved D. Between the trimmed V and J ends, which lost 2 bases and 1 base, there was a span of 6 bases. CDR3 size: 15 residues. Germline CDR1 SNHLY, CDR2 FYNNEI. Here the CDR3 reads CASSEKVSYNSPLHF. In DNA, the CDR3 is TGTGCCAGCAGTGAAAAGGTATCCTATAATTCACCCCTCCACTTT. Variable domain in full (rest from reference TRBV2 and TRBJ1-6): EPEVTQTPSHQVTQMGQEVILRCVPISNHLYFYWYRQILGQKVEFLVSFYNNEISEKSEIFDDQFSVERPDGSNFTLKIRSTKLEDSAMYFCASSEKVSYNSPLHFGNGTRLTVT.

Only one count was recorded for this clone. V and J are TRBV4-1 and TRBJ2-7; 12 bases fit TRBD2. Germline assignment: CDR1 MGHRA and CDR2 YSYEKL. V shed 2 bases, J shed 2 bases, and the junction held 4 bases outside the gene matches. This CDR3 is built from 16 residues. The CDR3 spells CASSQPPSGRAYEQYF. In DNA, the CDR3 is TGCGCCAGCAGCCAACCCCCTAGCGGGAGGGCCTACGAGCAGTACTTC.

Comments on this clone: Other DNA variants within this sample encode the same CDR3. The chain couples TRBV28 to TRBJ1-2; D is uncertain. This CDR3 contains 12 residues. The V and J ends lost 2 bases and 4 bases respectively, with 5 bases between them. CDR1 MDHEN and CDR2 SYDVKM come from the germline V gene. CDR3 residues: CASSLTVYGYTF. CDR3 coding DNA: TGTGCCAGCAGTTTAACAGTCTATGGCTACACCTTC.

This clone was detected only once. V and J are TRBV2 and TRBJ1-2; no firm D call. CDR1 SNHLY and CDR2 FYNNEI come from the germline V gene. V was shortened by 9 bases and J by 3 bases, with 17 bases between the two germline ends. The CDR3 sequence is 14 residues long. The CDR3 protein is CARSRLPPYYGYTF. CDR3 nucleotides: TGTGCCAGGTCCAGACTTCCGCCCTACTATGGCTACACCTTC.

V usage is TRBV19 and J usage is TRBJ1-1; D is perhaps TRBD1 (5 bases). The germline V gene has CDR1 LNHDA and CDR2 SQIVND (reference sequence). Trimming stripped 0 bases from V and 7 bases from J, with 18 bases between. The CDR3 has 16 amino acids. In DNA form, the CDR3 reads TGTGCCAGTAGTATAGAGGGGCGCGCAGCGGGTGTTGAAGCTTTCTTT. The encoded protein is CASSIEGRAAGVEAFF. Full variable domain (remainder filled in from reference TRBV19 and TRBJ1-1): DGGITQSPKYLFRKEGQNVTLSCEQNLNHDAMYWYRQDPGQGLRLIYYSQIVNDFQKGDIAEGYSVSREKKESFPLTVTSAQKNPTAFYLCASSIEGRAAGVEAFFGQGTRLTVV.

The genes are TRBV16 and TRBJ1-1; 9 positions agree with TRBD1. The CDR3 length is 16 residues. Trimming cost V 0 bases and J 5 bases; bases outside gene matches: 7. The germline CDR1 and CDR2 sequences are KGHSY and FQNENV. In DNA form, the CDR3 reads TGTGCCAGCAGCCAATCTCGGACAGGGGTTGGTACTGAAGCTTTCTTT. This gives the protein CASSQSRTGVGTEAFF. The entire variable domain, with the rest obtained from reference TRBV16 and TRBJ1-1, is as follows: GEEVAQTPKHLVRGEGQKAKLYCAPIKGHSYVFWYQQVLKNEFKFLISFQNENVFDETGMPKERFSAKCLPNSPCSLEIQATKLEDSAVYFCASSQSRTGVGTEAFFGQGTRLTVV.

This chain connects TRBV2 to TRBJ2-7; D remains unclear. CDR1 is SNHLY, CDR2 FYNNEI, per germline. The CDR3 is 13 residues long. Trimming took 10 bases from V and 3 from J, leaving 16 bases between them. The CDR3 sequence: CAILSDGFYEQYF. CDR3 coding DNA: TGTGCCATTCTCTCTGACGGATTCTACGAGCAGTACTTC.

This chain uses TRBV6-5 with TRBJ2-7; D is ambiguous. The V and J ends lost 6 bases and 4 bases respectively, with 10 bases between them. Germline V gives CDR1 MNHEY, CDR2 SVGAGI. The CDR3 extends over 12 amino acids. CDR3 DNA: TGTGCCAGCAGGACGGCGCGGTACGAGCAGTACTTC. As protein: CASRTARYEQYF.

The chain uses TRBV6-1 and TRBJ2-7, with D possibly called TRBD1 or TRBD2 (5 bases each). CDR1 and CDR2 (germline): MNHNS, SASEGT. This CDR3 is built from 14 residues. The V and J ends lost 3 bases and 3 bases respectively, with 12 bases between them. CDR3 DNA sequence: TGTGCCAGCAGTGACGGGACGGTGGACTACGAGCAGTACTTC. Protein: CASSDGTVDYEQYF.

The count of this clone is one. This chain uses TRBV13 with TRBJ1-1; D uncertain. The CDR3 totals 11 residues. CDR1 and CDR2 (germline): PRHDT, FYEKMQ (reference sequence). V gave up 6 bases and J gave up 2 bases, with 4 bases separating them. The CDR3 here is CASRGNTEAFF. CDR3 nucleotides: TGTGCCAGCAGGGGAAACACTGAAGCTTTCTTT.

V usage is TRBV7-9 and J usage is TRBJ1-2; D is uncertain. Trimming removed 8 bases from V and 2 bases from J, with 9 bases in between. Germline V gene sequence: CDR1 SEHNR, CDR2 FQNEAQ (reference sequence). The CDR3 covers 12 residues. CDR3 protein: CASSTGNYGYTF. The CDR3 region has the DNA TGTGCCAGCTCGACGGGGAACTATGGCTACACCTTC.

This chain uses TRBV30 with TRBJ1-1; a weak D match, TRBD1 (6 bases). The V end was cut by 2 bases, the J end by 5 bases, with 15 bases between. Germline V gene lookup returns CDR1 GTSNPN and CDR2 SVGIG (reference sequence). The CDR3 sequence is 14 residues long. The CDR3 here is CAWSKGGRRTEAFF. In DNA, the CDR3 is TGTGCCTGGAGTAAAGGGGGACGACGGACTGAAGCTTTCTTT.

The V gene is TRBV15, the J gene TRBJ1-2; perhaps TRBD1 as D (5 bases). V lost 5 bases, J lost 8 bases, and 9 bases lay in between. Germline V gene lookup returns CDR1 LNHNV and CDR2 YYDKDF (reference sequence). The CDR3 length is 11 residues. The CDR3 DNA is TGTGCCACCAGCGGGACTGAAGGCTACACCTTC. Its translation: CATSGTEGYTF.

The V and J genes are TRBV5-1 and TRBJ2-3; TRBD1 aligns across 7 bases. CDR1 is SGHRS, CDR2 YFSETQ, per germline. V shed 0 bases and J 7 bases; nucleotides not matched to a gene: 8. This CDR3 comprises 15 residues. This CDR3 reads CASSLEAGGMNTQYF. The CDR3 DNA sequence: TGCGCCAGCAGCTTGGAGGCAGGGGGTATGAATACGCAGTATTTT.

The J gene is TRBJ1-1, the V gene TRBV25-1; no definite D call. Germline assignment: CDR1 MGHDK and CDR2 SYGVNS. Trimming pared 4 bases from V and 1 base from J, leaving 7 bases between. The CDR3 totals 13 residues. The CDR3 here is CASSVGGNTEAFF. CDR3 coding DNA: TGTGCCAGCAGTGTCGGCGGGAACACTGAAGCTTTCTTT.

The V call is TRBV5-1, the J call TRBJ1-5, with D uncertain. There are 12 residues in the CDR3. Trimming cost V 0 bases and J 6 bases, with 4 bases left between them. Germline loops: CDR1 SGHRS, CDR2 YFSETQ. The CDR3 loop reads CASSLEGQPQHF. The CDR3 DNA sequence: TGCGCCAGCAGCTTGGAAGGTCAGCCCCAGCATTTT.

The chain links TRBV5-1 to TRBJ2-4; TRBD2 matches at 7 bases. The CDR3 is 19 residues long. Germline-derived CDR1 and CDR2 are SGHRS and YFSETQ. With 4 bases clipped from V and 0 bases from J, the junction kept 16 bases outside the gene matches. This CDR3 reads CASSTTTSGGLLAKNIQYF. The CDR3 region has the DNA TGCGCCAGCAGCACGACAACGTCGGGGGGTCTTCTAGCCAAAAACATTCAGTACTTC.

DNA for the CDR3: TGTGCCAGCAGCACCGGGGGGTTTTCCTATGGCTACACCTTC. This gives the protein CASSTGGFSYGYTF. The V call is TRBV11-2, the J call TRBJ1-2; maybe TRBD1 (5 bases). CDR3 length: 14 residues. Looked up from germline, CDR1 is SGHAT and CDR2 is FQNNGV. The ends were cut back, 5 bases at V and 4 bases at J, with 14 bases in the middle.